This TCR beta chain was captured in a study of blood T cell repertoires in COVID-19 (dated by TCRdb to about 2020). Study-level background: Samples from collaborators originated in the United States, Italy and Spain and spanned both the acute and convalescent phases of COVID-19. A de-identified subject ID, COVID-19 status, age in years and sex were almost always included in the sample metadata. The prospective study material was composed of cDNA or gDNA derived from T cells, B-cell-depleted T cells, or PBMCs. Where available, HLA class I and class II types were taken from metadata supplied by the sample provider and were not determined by assay-based typing. Samples were obtained from the ongoing ImmuneRACE study (first 160 participants) and from 1,254 subjects provided by 6 global collaborators. The dataset comprised deeply sampled blood TCRbeta repertoires from subjects exposed to, actively infected with, or recovered from COVID-19. A freely available public database, intended as a resource for researchers studying the immune response to SARS-CoV-2, is where the repertoires were released. Results the study describes overall, beyond this receptor: How much clinical and demographic metadata was included differed by source and by participant, and the metadata was provided uncurated.

TCRbeta CDR3 regions were amplified from genomic DNA using the immunoSEQ Assay, a bias-controlled multiplex PCR. In the source study's methods: Nucleated cell counts per sample were estimated from amplification of reference gene primers within the assay. To quantify the absolute abundance of each unique TCRbeta CDR3 rearrangement, sequence reads were collapsed and filtered. For each sample, productive Simpson clonality was calculated by taking the square root of Simpson's diversity index across productive rearrangements. Drawn from immuneACCESS, this table holds only the in-frame rearrangements with V and J called that TCRdb kept. Clones are partly lost; checked studies trace under half to an unresolved V gene and leave the rest unexplained. The V and J calls and the clone size are those of that table, but D and trimming were determined from the DNA. In this sample the table shows 150,000 to 200,000 clones, roughly 89% of which occur a single time. The ten largest clones add up to over 4.5% of the sample.

Whole blood was collected in K2EDTA tubes by collaborating institutions according to the institutions' own protocols. Collaborator samples were shipped for TCRbeta analysis as frozen whole blood, isolated PBMCs, or DNA extracted from either sample type. Based on the germline V gene, the CDR1 and CDR2 sequences are MDHEN and SYDVKM. V is pruned by 6 bases and J by 4 bases, leaving 15 bases of the junction without a gene match. The CDR3 measures 16 amino acids from cysteine to phenylalanine. Solely the CDR3 DNA is kept, with 48 bases framed from the first base. This clone has only a few counts. Its target antigen remains unknown. One base away there is no much larger clone; base qualities are not given.

The chain couples TRBV28 to TRBJ2-7; 7 junctional bases match TRBD2. The sequenced sample was peripheral blood. This clonotype was sampled from a human donor in a cohort sampled during active COVID-19. The DNA reads as follows: TGTGCCAGCAGCTCTAGCGGCTTATCGGATAGGTACGAGCAGTACTTC. Translation gives CASSSSGLSDRYEQYF.